A selection of T cell receptor beta chains follows, all from one sample in a study of immune heterogeneity within non-small cell lung tumors. TCRdb reprocessed the multiplex PCR reads with MiXCR, giving one entry per CDR3 protein. The sample records some 10,000 distinct CDR3 sequences, 25% to 30% being singletons. The sequencing input was lung tumor tissue. All receptors derive from a man in his forties or fifties with non-small cell lung cancer. Both conserved end residues are part of each CDR3. The D gene is left open where the match is weak. Clone size appears in some rows only: once, few, many, or a class for an expanded clone.

j_call d_call v_call clone_size cdr3_nt cdr3_aa
TRBJ1-4 TRBD1 TRBV20-1 - TGCAGTGCCCGGGGACAGAGAGCAACTAATGAAAAACTGTTTTTT CSARGQRATNEKLFF
TRBJ2-3 - TRBV11-2 once TGTACCAGCAGCTTCGGGACTGGCTCGTTCACAGATACGCAGTATTTT CTSSFGTGSFTDTQYF
TRBJ2-1 TRBD2 TRBV20-1 medium-sized TGCAGTGCTTCACAGACTAGCGGCGATTACAATGAGCAGTTCTTC CSASQTSGDYNEQFF
TRBJ1-5 - TRBV19 few TGTGCCAGTAGTACTACGATCGACAGCAATCAGCCCCAGCATTTT CASSTTIDSNQPQHF
TRBJ1-1 - TRBV7-2 - TGTGCCAGCAGCCCACCCCTAAACACTGAAGCTTTCTTT CASSPPLNTEAFF
TRBJ2-5 - TRBV27 - TGTGCCAGCAGTGTGCCCCAGATAACAGGGAGAGGAGAGACCCAGTACTTC CASSVPQITGRGETQYF
TRBJ1-1 - TRBV29-1 - TGCAGCGTCGCCTCCGGGGCCTGGGACACTGAAGCTTTCTTT CSVASGAWDTEAFF
TRBJ2-6 - TRBV7-9 - TGTGCCGGCAGCTTACTGGGCTTCTCTGGGGCCAACGTCCTGACTTTC CAGSLLGFSGANVLTF
TRBJ1-2 - TRBV5-5 few TGTGCCAGCAGCTTGGATATGGGTGCCTATGGCTACACCTTC CASSLDMGAYGYTF
TRBJ1-1 - TRBV7-8 many TGTGCCAGCAGTTTTTACAGGGCGATGAACACTGAAGCTTTCTTT CASSFYRAMNTEAFF
TRBJ1-2 - TRBV7-2 few TGTGCCAGCAGCTTAGTTCGGGGGGACTATGGCTACACCTTC CASSLVRGDYGYTF
TRBJ2-2 - TRBV7-6 - TGTGCCAGCAGCTTAGGGCCAGTCACCGGGGAGCTGTTTTTT CASSLGPVTGELFF
TRBJ1-1 - TRBV6-4 medium-sized TGTGCCAGCAGTGAGGAAAAGGGCACTGAAGCTTTCTTT CASSEEKGTEAFF
TRBJ1-2 - TRBV6-2/TRBV6-3 medium-sized TGTGCCAGCAGTTACTCCACGACTCCGAGAGGCTACACCTTC CASSYSTTPRGYTF
TRBJ1-1 - TRBV7-3 many TGTGCCAGCAGCTTAGCTGGGGGCGAGTCTGAAGCTTTCTTT CASSLAGGESEAFF
TRBJ1-5 - TRBV7-3 - TGTTCCAGTAGCTTAAAGTTCGAGGGAAAACCAAAAAACAATCAGCCCCAGCATTTT CSSSLKFEGKPKNNQPQHF
TRBJ1-3 - TRBV6-1 - TGTGCCAGCAGTGAAGTATCGGGGAAAAGAAACACCATATATTTT CASSEVSGKRNTIYF
TRBJ2-2 - TRBV10-1 many TGCGCCAGCAGACAGACAGGGAACACCGGGGAGCTGTTTTTT CASRQTGNTGELFF
TRBJ1-5 - TRBV5-1 - TGCGCCAGCAGCTTAGCCCCCGGGCCACCGAAATTGCCCCAGCATTTT CASSLAPGPPKLPQHF
TRBJ1-2 - TRBV15 many TGTGCCACCAGCAGAGATGGTAATCTACCCCCCGGCTATGGCTACACCTTC CATSRDGNLPPGYGYTF
TRBJ1-2 TRBD1 TRBV19 medium-sized TGTGCCAGTAGGAGGACAGGGATTGGGTATGGCTACACCTTC CASRRTGIGYGYTF
TRBJ2-5 - TRBV3-1 - TGTGCCAGCAGCCAAGCGTCCAGAGGCGGGACCCAGTACTTC CASSQASRGGTQYF
TRBJ2-2 - TRBV29-1 few TGCAGCGTTGATAAGGGGCCCGGGGAGCTGTTTTTT CSVDKGPGELFF
TRBJ2-5 - TRBV7-2 - TGTGCCAGCAGCTTAGAAAAGGGAGCACCCCAAGAGAGCCAGTACTTC CASSLEKGAPQESQYF
TRBJ2-2 TRBD2 TRBV5-6 - TGTGCCAGCAGCTTGAGGCGGGGGGGCTACGCGAACACCGGGGAGCTGTTTTTT CASSLRRGGYANTGELFF
TRBJ2-7 TRBD2 TRBV7-2 medium-sized TGTGCCAGCAGGGACACTAGCGACTCCTACGAGCAGTACTTC CASRDTSDSYEQYF
TRBJ2-2 TRBD1 TRBV5-1 - TGCGCCAGCAGCGGCGGGACAGGGACCGCCGGGGAGCTGTTTTTT CASSGGTGTAGELFF
TRBJ2-3 TRBD2 TRBV4-1 many TGCGCCAGCAGCCTTCGCCTTAGCGGGAGTAGCACAGATACGCAGTATTTT CASSLRLSGSSTDTQYF
TRBJ2-1 - TRBV9 many TGTGCCAGCAGCGCTCAGCCCCCGGGGAACCCCTACAATGAGCAGTTCTTC CASSAQPPGNPYNEQFF
TRBJ2-2 - TRBV7-8 few TGTGCCAGCAGCTTAGTAGGCGGGACCTCTAACACCGGGGAGCTGTTTTTT CASSLVGGTSNTGELFF
TRBJ1-2 TRBD1 TRBV7-9 few TGTGCCAGCAGCTTACAACAGGGGAATGGCTACACCTTC CASSLQQGNGYTF
TRBJ2-3 TRBD2 TRBV29-1 - TGCAGCGTTGAAGGGACTAGCGGGAGTACAGATACGCAGTATTTT CSVEGTSGSTDTQYF
TRBJ2-2 TRBD2 TRBV12-3/TRBV12-4 medium-sized TGTGCCAGCAGTTTGGGTAGCGGGAGGGAGACCGGGGAGCTGTTTTTT CASSLGSGRETGELFF
TRBJ2-3 - TRBV5-1 few TGCGCCAGCAGCTCCGAGCGGGGCACAGATACGCAGTATTTT CASSSERGTDTQYF
TRBJ1-2 TRBD1 TRBV5-1 many TGCGCCAGCAGCCGGGACAGCCTTAACTATGGCTACACCTTC CASSRDSLNYGYTF
TRBJ1-5 - TRBV6-1 medium-sized TGTGCCAGCAGGCCCCAGGGAAGCTATAGCAATCAGCCCCAGCATTTT CASRPQGSYSNQPQHF
TRBJ2-5 TRBD2 TRBV2 few TGTGCCAGCAGTCGTCCACTAGCGGGGTCTGAGACCCAGTACTTC CASSRPLAGSETQYF
TRBJ2-1 - TRBV19 - TGTGCCAGCAGCAAGGTCGGGGCAGGGGTGAGGAATGAGCAGTTCTTC CASSKVGAGVRNEQFF
TRBJ2-7 TRBD2 TRBV20-1 medium-sized TGCAGTGCTAGAGATCCAACTAGCGGGAGTTTCTACGAGCAGTACTTC CSARDPTSGSFYEQYF
TRBJ2-3 - TRBV5-1 few TGCGCCAGCAGCTTCGGCACGAGCACAGATACGCAGTATTTT CASSFGTSTDTQYF
TRBJ2-3 TRBD2 TRBV4-2 few TGTGCCAGCAGCCAAGTATCTAGCGGGAGGGCCCACACAGATACGCAGTATTTT CASSQVSSGRAHTDTQYF
TRBJ2-6 - TRBV6-1 many TGTGCCATCCCCCCGTCCGGCTCTGGGGCCAACGTCCTGACTTTC CAIPPSGSGANVLTF
TRBJ2-5 TRBD1 TRBV28 - TGTGCCAGCGGTCGGGACAGTAGACGCCAAGAGGCCCAGTACTTC CASGRDSRRQEAQYF
TRBJ2-3 - TRBV19 few TGTGCCAGTAGTCCCGAATACTCGAGTGCGGAAGATACGCAGTATTTT CASSPEYSSAEDTQYF
TRBJ2-3 - TRBV5-1 - TGCGCCAGCAGCTTAGGAATATCGGGGGCACCCACAGATACGCAGTATTTT CASSLGISGAPTDTQYF
TRBJ2-3 - TRBV5-1 - TGCGCCAGCAGCCTACAGCCCCCGTCAGATACGCAGTATTTT CASSLQPPSDTQYF
TRBJ2-3 TRBD2 TRBV20-1 many TGCAGTGCAAACCAGCCGGGAGGGCGCGGCACAGATACGCAGTATTTT CSANQPGGRGTDTQYF
TRBJ1-4 - TRBV25-1 many TGTGCCAGCAGTTTTAATGAAAAACTGTTTTTT CASSFNEKLFF
TRBJ2-5 TRBD1 TRBV20-1 many TGCAGTGCTAGTGGTGGAGACGGGACAGCGTACCAAGAGACCCAGTACTTC CSASGGDGTAYQETQYF
TRBJ1-5 - TRBV3-1 few TGTGCCAGCAGCCAGAGGGGTCAGCACGATCAGCCCCAGCATTTT CASSQRGQHDQPQHF
TRBJ1-2 TRBD1 TRBV20-1 medium-sized TGCAGTACTTACTGGACAGGGGACTATGGCTACACCTTC CSTYWTGDYGYTF
TRBJ2-2 - TRBV7-3 many TGTGCCAGCAGCTCCATATCGAACACCGGGGAGCTGTTTTTT CASSSISNTGELFF
TRBJ1-4 - TRBV30 many TGTGCCTGGAGTGGGACAGTACTGGCCCCAAAACTGTTTTTT CAWSGTVLAPKLFF
TRBJ1-1 TRBD1 TRBV28 many TGTGCCAGCAGTTCGGGACAGGGAAGGACCGGAGCTTTCTTT CASSSGQGRTGAFF
TRBJ2-5 - TRBV19 many TGTGCCAGCAGAGCGCCGGGACAACTTGAGACCCAGTACTTC CASRAPGQLETQYF
TRBJ2-2 - TRBV7-3 many TGTGCCAGCAGCTTACTAGCCGACGGGGAGCTGTTTTTT CASSLLADGELFF